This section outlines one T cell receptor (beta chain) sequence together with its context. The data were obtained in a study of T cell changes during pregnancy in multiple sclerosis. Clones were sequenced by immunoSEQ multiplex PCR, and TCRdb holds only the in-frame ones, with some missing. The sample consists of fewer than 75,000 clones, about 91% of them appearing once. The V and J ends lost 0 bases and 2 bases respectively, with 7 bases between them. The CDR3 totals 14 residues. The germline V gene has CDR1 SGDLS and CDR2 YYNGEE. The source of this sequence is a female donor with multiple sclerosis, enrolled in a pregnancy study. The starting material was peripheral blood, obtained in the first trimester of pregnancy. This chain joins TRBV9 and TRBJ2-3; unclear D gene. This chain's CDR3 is CASSVAESTDTQYF. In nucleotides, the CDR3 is TGTGCCAGCAGCGTAGCCGAGTCCACAGATACGCAGTATTTT.